The source of this TCR beta chain is a study of T cell responses to AZD1222 COVID-19 vaccine. Study results and limitations: Reports say nearly half of spike-specific TCRs go after unmutated variant regions. Spike was spanned by vaccine-associated CD4 TCRs, with dominance at 160-218 and 743-854.

Per germline, CDR1 SGHTA and CDR2 FQGNSA. The CDR3 consists of 15 residues. V shed 2 bases and J shed 2 bases, with 12 bases lying between them. Comments on this clone: Its antigen remains unidentified.

Sequencing used immunoSEQ multiplex PCR; TCRdb keeps in-frame clones, though not all of them. Of about 100,000 clones in the sample, roughly 92% were seen once. The chain joins TRBV7-2 to TRBJ1-2; D is possibly TRBD1 (5 bases). The material sequenced was peripheral blood, taken 28 days after the second AZD1222 dose. The receptor comes from an adult who received the AZD1222 COVID-19 vaccine. CDR3 in amino acids: CASSLSPGANYGYTF. Written as DNA, the CDR3 is TGTGCCAGCAGCTTAAGTCCTGGGGCCAACTATGGCTACACCTTC.